The TCR beta chain under discussion was sequenced for a study of PD-1 blockade in classical Hodgkin lymphoma. Regarding the study as a whole: By cycle point C4D1, TCR diversity had risen significantly in CD4+ cells (but not CD8+ cells).

Indicated time point: cycle 4 day 1 (C4D1), after about 6 weeks of nivolumab. The patients all showed relapse after autologous stem cell transplantation, while their brentuximab vedotin exposure varied. The CDR3 is 14 residues long. Losses at the gene ends were 3 bases for V and 7 bases for J; bases not matched to a gene: 5. The germline gives CDR1 SGHRS, CDR2 YFSETQ. The repertoire was sequenced with immunoSEQ multiplex PCR; TCRdb's copy has only in-frame clones and lacks some. The profile shows some 93,000 clones, approximately 86% of them singletons. In regard to this clone: Its specificity is unknown.

The receptor comes from a human donor with classical Hodgkin lymphoma. This rearrangement joins TRBV5-1 to TRBJ2-1; 9 bases align to TRBD1. Sequencing used peripheral blood mononuclear cells (PBMCs), obtained before the fourth cycle of nivolumab. The CDR3 reads CASSWGQGQNEQFF. The DNA for the CDR3 is TGCGCCAGCAGCTGGGGACAGGGCCAAAATGAGCAGTTCTTC. Filled out from reference TRBV5-1 and TRBJ2-1, the complete variable domain reads KAGVTQTPRYLIKTRGQQVTLSCSPISGHRSVSWYQQTPGQGLQFLFEYFSETQRNKGNFPGRFSGRQFSNSRSEMNVSTLELGDSALYLCASSWGQGQNEQFFGPGTRLTVL.